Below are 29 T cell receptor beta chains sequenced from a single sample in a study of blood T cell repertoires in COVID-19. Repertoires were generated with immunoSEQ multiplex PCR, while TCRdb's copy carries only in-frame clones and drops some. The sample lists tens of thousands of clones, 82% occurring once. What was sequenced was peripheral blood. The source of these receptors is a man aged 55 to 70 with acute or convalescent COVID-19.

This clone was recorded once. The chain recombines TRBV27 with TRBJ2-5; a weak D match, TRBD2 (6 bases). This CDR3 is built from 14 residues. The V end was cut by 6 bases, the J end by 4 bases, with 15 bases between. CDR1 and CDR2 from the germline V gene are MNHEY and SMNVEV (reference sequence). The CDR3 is CASSGWGAGETQYF. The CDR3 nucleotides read TGTGCCAGCAGCGGCTGGGGAGCGGGAGAGACCCAGTACTTC.

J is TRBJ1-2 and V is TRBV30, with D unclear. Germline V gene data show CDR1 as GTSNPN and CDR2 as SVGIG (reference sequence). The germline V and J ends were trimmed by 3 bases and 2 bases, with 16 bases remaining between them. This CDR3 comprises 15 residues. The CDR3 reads CAWSRGTENNYGYTF. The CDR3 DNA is TGTGCCTGGAGCCGCGGTACCGAGAACAACTATGGCTACACCTTC.

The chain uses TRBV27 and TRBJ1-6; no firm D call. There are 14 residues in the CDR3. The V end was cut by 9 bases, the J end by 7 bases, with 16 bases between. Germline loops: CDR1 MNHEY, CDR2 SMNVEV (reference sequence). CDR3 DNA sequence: TGTGCCAGGCCCCCGGGGAGCTTCAATTCACCCCTCCACTTT. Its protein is CARPPGSFNSPLHF.

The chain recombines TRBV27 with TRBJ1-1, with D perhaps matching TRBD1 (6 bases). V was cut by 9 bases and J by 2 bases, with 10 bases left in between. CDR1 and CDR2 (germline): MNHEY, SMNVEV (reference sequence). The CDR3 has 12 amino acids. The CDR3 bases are TGTGCCAGGGCAGGGGTTAACACTGAAGCTTTCTTT. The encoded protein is CARAGVNTEAFF.

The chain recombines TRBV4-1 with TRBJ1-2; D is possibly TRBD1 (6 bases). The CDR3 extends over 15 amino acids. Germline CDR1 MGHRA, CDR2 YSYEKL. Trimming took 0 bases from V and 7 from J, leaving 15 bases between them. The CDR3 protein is CASSQDTGGRPGYTF. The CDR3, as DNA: TGCGCCAGCAGCCAAGACACTGGGGGCCGACCTGGCTACACCTTC.

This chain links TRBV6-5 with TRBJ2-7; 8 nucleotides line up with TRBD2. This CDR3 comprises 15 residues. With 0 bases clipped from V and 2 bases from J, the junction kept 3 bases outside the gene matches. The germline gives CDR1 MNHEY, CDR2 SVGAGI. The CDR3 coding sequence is TGTGCCAGCAGTTACTCCCCGGGAGGGCCCTACGAGCAGTACTTC. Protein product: CASSYSPGGPYEQYF.

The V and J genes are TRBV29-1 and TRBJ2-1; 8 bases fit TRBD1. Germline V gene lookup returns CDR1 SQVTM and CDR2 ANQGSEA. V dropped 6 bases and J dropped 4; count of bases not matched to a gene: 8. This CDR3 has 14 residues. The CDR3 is CSVVERDRYNEQFF. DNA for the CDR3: TGCAGCGTCGTGGAGAGGGACAGGTACAATGAGCAGTTCTTC.

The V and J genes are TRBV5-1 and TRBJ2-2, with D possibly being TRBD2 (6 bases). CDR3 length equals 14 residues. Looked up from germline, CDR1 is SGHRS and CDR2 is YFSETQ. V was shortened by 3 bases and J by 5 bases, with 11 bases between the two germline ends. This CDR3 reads CASSSGGSTGELFF. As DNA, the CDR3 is TGCGCCAGCAGCTCTGGAGGGAGTACCGGGGAGCTGTTTTTT. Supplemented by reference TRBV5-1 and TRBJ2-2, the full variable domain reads KAGVTQTPRYLIKTRGQQVTLSCSPISGHRSVSWYQQTPGQGLQFLFEYFSETQRNKGNFPGRFSGRQFSNSRSEMNVSTLELGDSALYLCASSSGGSTGELFFGEGSRLTVL.

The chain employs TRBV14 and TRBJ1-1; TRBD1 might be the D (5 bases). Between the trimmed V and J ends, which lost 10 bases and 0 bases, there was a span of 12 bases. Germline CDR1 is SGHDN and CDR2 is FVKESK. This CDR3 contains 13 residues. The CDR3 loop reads CATSGNMNTEAFF. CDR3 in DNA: TGTGCCACCTCAGGGAACATGAACACTGAAGCTTTCTTT.

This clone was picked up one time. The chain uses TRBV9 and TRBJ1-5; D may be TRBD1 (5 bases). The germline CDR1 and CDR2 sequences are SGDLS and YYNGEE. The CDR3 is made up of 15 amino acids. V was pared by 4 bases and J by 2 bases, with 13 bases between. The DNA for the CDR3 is TGTGCCAGCAGCCCCTCACAAGGGGGCAATCAGCCCCAGCATTTT. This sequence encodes CASSPSQGGNQPQHF.

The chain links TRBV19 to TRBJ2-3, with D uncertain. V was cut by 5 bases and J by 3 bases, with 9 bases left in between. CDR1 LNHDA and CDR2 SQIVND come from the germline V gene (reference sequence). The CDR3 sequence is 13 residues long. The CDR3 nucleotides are TGTGCCAGTAGTGGCGGAGTTACAGATACGCAGTATTTT. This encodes CASSGGVTDTQYF. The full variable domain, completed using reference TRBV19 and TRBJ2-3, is DGGITQSPKYLFRKEGQNVTLSCEQNLNHDAMYWYRQDPGQGLRLIYYSQIVNDFQKGDIAEGYSVSREKKESFPLTVTSAQKNPTAFYLCASSGGVTDTQYFGPGTRLTVL.

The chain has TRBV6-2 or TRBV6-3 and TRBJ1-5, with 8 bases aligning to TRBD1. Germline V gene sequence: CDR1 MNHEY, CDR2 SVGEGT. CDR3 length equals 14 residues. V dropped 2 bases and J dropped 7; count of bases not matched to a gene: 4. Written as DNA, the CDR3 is TGTGCCAGCAGTTACACGACAGGGGACCAGCCCCAGCATTTT. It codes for CASSYTTGDQPQHF.

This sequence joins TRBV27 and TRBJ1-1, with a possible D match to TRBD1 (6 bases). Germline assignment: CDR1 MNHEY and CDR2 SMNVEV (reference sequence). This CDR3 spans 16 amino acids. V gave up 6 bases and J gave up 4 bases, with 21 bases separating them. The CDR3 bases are TGTGCCAGCAGCGCTGAGACTGGGCGCAGGGGCACTGAAGCTTTCTTT. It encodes CASSAETGRRGTEAFF.

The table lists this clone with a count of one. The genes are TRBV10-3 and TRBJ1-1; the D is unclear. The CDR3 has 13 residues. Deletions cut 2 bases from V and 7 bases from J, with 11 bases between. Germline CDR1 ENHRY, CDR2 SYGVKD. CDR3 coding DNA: TGTGCCATCAGTGAGCCTGGAAGAGGTGAAGCTTTCTTT. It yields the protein CAISEPGRGEAFF.

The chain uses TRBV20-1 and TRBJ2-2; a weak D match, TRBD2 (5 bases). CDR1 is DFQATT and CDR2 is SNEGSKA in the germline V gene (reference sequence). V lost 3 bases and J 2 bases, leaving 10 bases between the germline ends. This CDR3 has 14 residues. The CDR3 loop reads CSASDGINTGELFF. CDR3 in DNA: TGCAGTGCTAGTGACGGGATCAACACCGGGGAGCTGTTTTTT.

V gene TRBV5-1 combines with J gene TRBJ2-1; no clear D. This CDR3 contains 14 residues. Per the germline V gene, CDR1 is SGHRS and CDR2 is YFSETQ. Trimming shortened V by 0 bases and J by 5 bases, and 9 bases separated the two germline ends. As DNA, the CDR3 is TGCGCCAGCAGCTTGGCCTCAACAGACAATGAGCAGTTCTTC. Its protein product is CASSLASTDNEQFF.

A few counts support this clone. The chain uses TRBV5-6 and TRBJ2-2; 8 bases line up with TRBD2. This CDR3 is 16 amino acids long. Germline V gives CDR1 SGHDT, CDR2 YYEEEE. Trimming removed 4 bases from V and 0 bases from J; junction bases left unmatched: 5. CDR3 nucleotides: TGTGCCAGCAGCCGTGGACTAGCCCCGAACACCGGGGAGCTGTTTTTT. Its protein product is CASSRGLAPNTGELFF.

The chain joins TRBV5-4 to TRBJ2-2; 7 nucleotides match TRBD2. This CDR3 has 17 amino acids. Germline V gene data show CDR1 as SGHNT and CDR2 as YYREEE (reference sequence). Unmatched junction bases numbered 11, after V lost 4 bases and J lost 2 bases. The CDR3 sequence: CASSPPRASGNTGELFF. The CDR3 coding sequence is TGTGCCAGCAGCCCACCCCGGGCTAGCGGCAACACCGGGGAGCTGTTTTTT.

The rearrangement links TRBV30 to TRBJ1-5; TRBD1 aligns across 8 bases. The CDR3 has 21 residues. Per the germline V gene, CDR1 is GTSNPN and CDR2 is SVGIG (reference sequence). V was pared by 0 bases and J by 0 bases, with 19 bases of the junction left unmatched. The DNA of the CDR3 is TGTGCCTGGAGTGTAAAGGCAGGGGGCTATCAATTCATCTATAGCAATCAGCCCCAGCATTTT. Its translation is CAWSVKAGGYQFIYSNQPQHF.

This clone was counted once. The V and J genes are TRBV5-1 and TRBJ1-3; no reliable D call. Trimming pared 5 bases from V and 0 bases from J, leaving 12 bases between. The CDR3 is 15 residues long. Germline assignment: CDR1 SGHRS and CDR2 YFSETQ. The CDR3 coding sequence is TGCGCCAGCAGGGAGGGAACACCCTCTGGAAACACCATATATTTT. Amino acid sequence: CASREGTPSGNTIYF.

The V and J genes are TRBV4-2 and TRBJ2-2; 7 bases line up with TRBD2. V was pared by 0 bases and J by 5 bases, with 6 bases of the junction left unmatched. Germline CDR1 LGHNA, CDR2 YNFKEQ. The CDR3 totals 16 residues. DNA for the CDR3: TGTGCCAGCAGCCAAGATTCGGGGGGTATGACCGGGGAGCTGTTTTTT. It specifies CASSQDSGGMTGELFF.

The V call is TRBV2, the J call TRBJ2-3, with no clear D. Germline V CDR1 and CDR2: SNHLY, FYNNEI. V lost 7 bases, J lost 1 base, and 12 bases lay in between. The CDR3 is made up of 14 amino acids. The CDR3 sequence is CASTNDWRTDTQYF. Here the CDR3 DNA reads TGTGCCAGCACAAACGACTGGCGCACAGATACGCAGTATTTT.

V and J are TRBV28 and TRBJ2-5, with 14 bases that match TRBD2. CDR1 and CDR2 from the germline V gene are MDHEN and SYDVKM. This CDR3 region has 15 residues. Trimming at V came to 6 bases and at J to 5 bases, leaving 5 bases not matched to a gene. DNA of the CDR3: TGTGCCAGCAGGTCGGGACTAGCGGGAGATGAGACCCAGTACTTC. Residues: CASRSGLAGDETQYF.

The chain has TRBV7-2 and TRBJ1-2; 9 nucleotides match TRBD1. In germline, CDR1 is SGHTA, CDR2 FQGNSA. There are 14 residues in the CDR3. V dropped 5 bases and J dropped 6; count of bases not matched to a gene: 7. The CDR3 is CASSQPGTGHGYTF. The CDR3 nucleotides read TGTGCCAGCAGCCAACCCGGGACAGGGCATGGCTACACCTTC.

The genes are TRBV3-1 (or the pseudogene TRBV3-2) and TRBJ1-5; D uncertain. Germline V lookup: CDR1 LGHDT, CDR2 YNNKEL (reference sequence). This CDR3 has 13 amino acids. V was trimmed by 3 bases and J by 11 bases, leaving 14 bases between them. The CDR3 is CASSHQGHGTQHF. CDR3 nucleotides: TGTGCCAGCAGCCATCAAGGCCACGGGACCCAGCATTTT.

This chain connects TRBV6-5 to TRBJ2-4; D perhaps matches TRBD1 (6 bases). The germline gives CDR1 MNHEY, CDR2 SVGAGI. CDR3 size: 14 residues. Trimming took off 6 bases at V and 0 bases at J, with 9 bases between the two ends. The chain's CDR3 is CASRSQGAKNIQYF. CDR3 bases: TGTGCCAGCAGATCACAGGGAGCCAAAAACATTCAGTACTTC.

CDR3 nucleotides: TGTGCCAGCAGCTCACCGGCTGCGACGGGAGGAAACACCATATATTTT. Its protein is CASSSPAATGGNTIYF. V is TRBV11-2 and J is TRBJ1-3; D is unresolved. The V and J ends lost 4 bases and 4 bases respectively, with 17 bases between them. This CDR3 is built from 16 residues. Germline V gene lookup returns CDR1 SGHAT and CDR2 FQNNGV.

The CDR3 is CASRPSGSASYEQYF. The CDR3 DNA is TGCGCCAGCAGACCGAGCGGGAGTGCTTCCTACGAGCAGTACTTC. V gene TRBV5-1 combines with J gene TRBJ2-7; 8 bases are shared with TRBD2. Germline V gene lookup returns CDR1 SGHRS and CDR2 YFSETQ. Trimming took 5 bases from V and 1 from J; bases not matched to a gene: 8. The CDR3 runs 15 residues. The entire variable domain, with the rest obtained from reference TRBV5-1 and TRBJ2-7, is as follows: KAGVTQTPRYLIKTRGQQVTLSCSPISGHRSVSWYQQTPGQGLQFLFEYFSETQRNKGNFPGRFSGRQFSNSRSEMNVSTLELGDSALYLCASRPSGSASYEQYFGPGTRLTVT.

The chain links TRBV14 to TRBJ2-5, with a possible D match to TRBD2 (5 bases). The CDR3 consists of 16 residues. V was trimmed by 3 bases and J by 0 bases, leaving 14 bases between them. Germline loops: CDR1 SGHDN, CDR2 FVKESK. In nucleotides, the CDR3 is TGTGCCAGCAGCCAGGTATCGGGGTTAAACCAAGAGACCCAGTACTTC. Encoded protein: CASSQVSGLNQETQYF.